The 7 T cell receptor beta chains given below trace back to one sample, sequenced in a study of shared clonotypes between healthy human individuals. In the naive CD8 group, cells lacked CD45RO and were positively selected for CCR7, so terminally differentiated effector memory CD45RA+ cells were left out. Data came from immunoSEQ multiplex PCR; TCRdb stores just in-frame clones and leaves some out. The sample records fewer than 1 million clones, 90% to 97% being singletons. Sequencing input: naive CD8+ T cells sorted from blood. The receptor source for this set is a man between 25 and 39 years old in good health.

This rearrangement joins TRBV30 to TRBJ2-7; D is ambiguous. Germline V gene lookup returns CDR1 GTSNPN and CDR2 SVGIG (reference sequence). CDR3 length: 12 amino acids. V lost 2 bases to trimming and J lost 6 bases, with 11 bases between them. CDR3 DNA: TGTGCCTGGAGTTTAATGGGTAGCGAGCAGTACTTC. This sequence encodes CAWSLMGSEQYF.

The V and J genes are TRBV11-2 and TRBJ2-7; weak D call: TRBD1 (7 bases). V lost 5 bases, J lost 7 bases, and 15 bases lay in between. The CDR3 consists of 13 residues. Germline loops: CDR1 SGHAT, CDR2 FQNNGV. CDR3 nucleotides: TGTGCCAGCAGCACAGGAGGGGGCGAAGAGCAGTACTTC. This sequence encodes CASSTGGGEEQYF.

This chain's CDR3 is CASAPKTDYSNQPQHF. DNA of the CDR3: TGTGCCAGCGCCCCGAAGACAGATTATAGCAATCAGCCCCAGCATTTT. This sequence joins TRBV6-6 and TRBJ1-5; weak D call: TRBD1 (5 bases). The germline V gene has CDR1 MNHNY and CDR2 SVGAGI (reference sequence). The V gene lost 8 bases and the J gene lost 0 bases, with 17 bases spanning the gap. The CDR3 has 16 amino acids.

The J gene is TRBJ2-1, the V gene TRBV29-1, with 9 bases identical to TRBD2. J gave up 8 bases and V 4 bases, and 24 bases lay outside the gene matches. Per germline, CDR1 SQVTM and CDR2 ANQGSEA. The CDR3 is 19 residues long. DNA of the CDR3: TGCAGCGTTGGGTCAGGGAATGCGAGGACAGCGGGAGGTGGGGATGAGCAGTTCTTC. It specifies CSVGSGNARTAGGGDEQFF.

J is TRBJ2-2 and V is TRBV7-6, with 10 bases matching TRBD1. V was clipped by 5 bases and J by 5 bases; unmatched bases: 5. The CDR3 extends over 15 amino acids. Germline CDR1 SGHVS, CDR2 FNYEAQ. CDR3 in amino acids: CASSPGTGATGELFF. The CDR3 coding sequence is TGTGCCAGCAGCCCCGGGACAGGGGCGACCGGGGAGCTGTTTTTT.

The rearrangement links TRBV6-5 to TRBJ1-6; D gene uncertain. This CDR3 spans 14 amino acids. Germline lookup yields CDR1 MNHEY and CDR2 SVGAGI. V lost 0 bases and J 10 bases, leaving 10 bases between the germline ends. CDR3 in DNA: TGTGCCAGCAGTTACTCGAACCCGGCATCACCCCTCCACTTT. It is translated as CASSYSNPASPLHF.

The V call is TRBV29-1, the J call TRBJ1-2; D gene unclear. V shed 3 bases and J shed 0 bases, with 11 bases lying between them. Germline-derived CDR1 and CDR2 are SQVTM and ANQGSEA. The CDR3 runs to 14 residues. The CDR3 loop reads CSVDPGPTNYGYTF. CDR3 nucleotides: TGCAGCGTTGACCCGGGCCCTACTAACTATGGCTACACCTTC.